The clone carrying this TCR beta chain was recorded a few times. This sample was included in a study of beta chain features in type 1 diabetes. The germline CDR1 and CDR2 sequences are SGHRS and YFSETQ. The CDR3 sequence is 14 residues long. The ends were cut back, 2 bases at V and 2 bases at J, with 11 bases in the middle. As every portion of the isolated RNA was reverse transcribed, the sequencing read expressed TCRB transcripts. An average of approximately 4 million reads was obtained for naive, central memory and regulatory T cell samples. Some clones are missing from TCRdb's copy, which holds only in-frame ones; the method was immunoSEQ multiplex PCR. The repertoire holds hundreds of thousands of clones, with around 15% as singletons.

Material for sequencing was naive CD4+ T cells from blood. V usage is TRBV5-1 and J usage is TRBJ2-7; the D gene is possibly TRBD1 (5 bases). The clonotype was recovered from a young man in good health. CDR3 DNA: TGCGCCAGCAGCTTTGGGGCGCCTACCTACGAGCAGTACTTC. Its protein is CASSFGAPTYEQYF. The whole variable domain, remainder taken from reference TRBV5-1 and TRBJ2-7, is KAGVTQTPRYLIKTRGQQVTLSCSPISGHRSVSWYQQTPGQGLQFLFEYFSETQRNKGNFPGRFSGRQFSNSRSEMNVSTLELGDSALYLCASSFGAPTYEQYFGPGTRLTVT.